This T cell receptor beta chain was found in a study of shared clonotypes between healthy human individuals. On the study more broadly: Plates per donor: three CD4 naive, three CD4 memory, two CD8 naive, one CD8 memory.

Template for every sorted-subset replicate PCR totaled about 0.2 ug DNA, 30,000 to 35,000 T cell genomes. Data came from immunoSEQ multiplex PCR; TCRdb stores just in-frame clones and leaves some out. The sample contains about 2.3 million clones, more than 85% of which appear only once. Germline lookup yields CDR1 SGDLS and CDR2 YYNGEE. The CDR3 totals 19 residues. Trimming pared 4 bases from V and 5 bases from J, leaving 27 bases between. This chain uses TRBV9 with TRBJ2-2; maybe TRBD2 (5 bases). This receptor was obtained from a man between 18 and 35 years old in good health. Some clones in this sample may be carry-over from other donors' samples. The sequencing input was naive CD4+ T cells from PBMCs. Regarding subset: CD45RA+ positively selected. The CDR3 sequence is CASSSGVSAPLVRTGELFF. DNA for the CDR3: TGTGCCAGCAGCAGTGGGGTTAGCGCCCCCCTGGTTCGAACCGGGGAGCTGTTTTTT.